A selection of T cell receptor beta chains follows, all from one sample in a study of blood T cell repertoires in COVID-19. TCRdb keeps only in-frame clones here, not all; method: immunoSEQ multiplex PCR. Here the sample spans approximately 210,000 clones, around 87% being singletons. The specimen was PBMCs or T cells enriched from blood (not recorded which). These receptors all stem from a woman in her twenties or thirties who had recovered from COVID-19. CDR3s include the opening cysteine and the closing phenylalanine or tryptophan. D genes are given only for firm matches. Clone size, where shown, is once, few, many, or a class for clones that have expanded.

V gene: TRBV6-5
D gene: .
J gene: TRBJ2-3
clone size: few
CDR3 DNA: TGTGCCAGCGGAGGGTATACGGCGCAGTATTTT
CDR3 protein: CASGGYTAQYF

V gene: TRBV29-1
D gene: TRBD2
J gene: TRBJ2-1
clone size: .
CDR3 DNA: TGCAGCGTTAGAACTAGCGGGAGAAAGGGTGCGGGTGAGCAGTTCTTC
CDR3 protein: CSVRTSGRKGAGEQFF

V gene: TRBV7-2
D gene: TRBD1
J gene: TRBJ1-1
clone size: few
CDR3 DNA: TGTGCCAGCAGCGCGCGGACAGGGGACACTGAAGCTTTCTTT
CDR3 protein: CASSARTGDTEAFF

V gene: TRBV6-2/TRBV6-3
D gene: TRBD1
J gene: TRBJ1-5
clone size: .
CDR3 DNA: TGTGCCAGCAGTTTGTTACCACAGGGGGATGGCAATCAGCCCCAGCATTTT
CDR3 protein: CASSLLPQGDGNQPQHF

V gene: TRBV29-1
D gene: TRBD1
J gene: TRBJ1-2
clone size: .
CDR3 DNA: TGCAGCGTGGGGGACAGGTACTATGGCTACACCTTC
CDR3 protein: CSVGDRYYGYTF

V gene: TRBV6-6
D gene: .
J gene: TRBJ1-3
clone size: .
CDR3 DNA: TGTGCCAGCACCGAACGGGGAAACACCATATATTTT
CDR3 protein: CASTERGNTIYF

V gene: TRBV5-1
D gene: TRBD1
J gene: TRBJ1-2
clone size: .
CDR3 DNA: TGCGCCAGCAGTTCCGGACAGGAAAACTATGGCTACACCTTC
CDR3 protein: CASSSGQENYGYTF

V gene: TRBV5-4
D gene: .
J gene: TRBJ2-2
clone size: .
CDR3 DNA: TGTGCCAGCAGCTTGGAAGATGGTGGACTCACCGGGGAGCTGTTTTTT
CDR3 protein: CASSLEDGGLTGELFF

V gene: TRBV27
D gene: TRBD1
J gene: TRBJ1-5
clone size: .
CDR3 DNA: TGTGCCAGCAGTACCAGACAGGGAGCTCAGCCCCAGCATTTT
CDR3 protein: CASSTRQGAQPQHF

V gene: TRBV15
D gene: .
J gene: TRBJ1-2
clone size: .
CDR3 DNA: TGTGCCACCAGCAGAGAAGCGAGGATGGTCGGCTACACCTTC
CDR3 protein: CATSREARMVGYTF

V gene: TRBV9
D gene: .
J gene: TRBJ1-5
clone size: .
CDR3 DNA: TGTGCCAGCAGCGTTGAGGGGGAGCCCCAGCATTTT
CDR3 protein: CASSVEGEPQHF

V gene: TRBV28
D gene: TRBD1
J gene: TRBJ1-2
clone size: .
CDR3 DNA: TGTGCCAGCAGTTTACGGGTTAGAAGGGGACAGGGACTGACGTATGGCTACACCTTC
CDR3 protein: CASSLRVRRGQGLTYGYTF

V gene: TRBV20-1
D gene: .
J gene: TRBJ1-1
clone size: .
CDR3 DNA: TGCAGTGCTATTCCGGGACTTCGTGCTTTCTTT
CDR3 protein: CSAIPGLRAFF

V gene: TRBV27
D gene: TRBD1
J gene: TRBJ1-2
clone size: .
CDR3 DNA: TGTGCCAGCAGCCTTACGGGACAGGGAAGTGGCTACACCTTC
CDR3 protein: CASSLTGQGSGYTF

V gene: TRBV9
D gene: TRBD2
J gene: TRBJ2-3
clone size: once
CDR3 DNA: TGTGCCAGCAGCATCCGACTAGCCGAAGGCACAGATACGCAGTATTTT
CDR3 protein: CASSIRLAEGTDTQYF

V gene: TRBV9
D gene: TRBD1
J gene: TRBJ1-2
clone size: .
CDR3 DNA: TGTGCCAGCAGCGTAGAACAGGGGTTTGACTATGGCTACACCTTC
CDR3 protein: CASSVEQGFDYGYTF

V gene: TRBV12-3/TRBV12-4
D gene: .
J gene: TRBJ1-5
clone size: few
CDR3 DNA: TGTGCCAGCAGTCCAGGGCCCCGACAGCCCCAGCATTTT
CDR3 protein: CASSPGPRQPQHF

V gene: TRBV18
D gene: .
J gene: TRBJ1-2
clone size: .
CDR3 DNA: TGTGCCAGCTCACCACAGACGGGTAACTATGGCTACACCTTC
CDR3 protein: CASSPQTGNYGYTF

V gene: TRBV18
D gene: TRBD1
J gene: TRBJ2-3
clone size: few
CDR3 DNA: TGTGCCAGCTCACGGACAGGGGCAGGGCCAGATACGCAGTATTTT
CDR3 protein: CASSRTGAGPDTQYF

V gene: TRBV7-9
D gene: .
J gene: TRBJ1-6
clone size: .
CDR3 DNA: TGTGCCAGCAGCCCTGACACGGGGGGACATTCAACCCTCCACTTT
CDR3 protein: CASSPDTGGHSTLHF

V gene: TRBV6-7
D gene: TRBD1
J gene: TRBJ1-1
clone size: .
CDR3 DNA: TGTGCCAGCAGTTACGGCCGACGACAGGGGCCGAACACTGAAGCTTTCTTT
CDR3 protein: CASSYGRRQGPNTEAFF

V gene: TRBV6-4
D gene: TRBD1
J gene: TRBJ1-6
clone size: .
CDR3 DNA: TGTGCCAGCAGAAGAGACAGGGGTTCACCCCTCCACTTT
CDR3 protein: CASRRDRGSPLHF

V gene: TRBV19
D gene: .
J gene: TRBJ1-5
clone size: .
CDR3 DNA: TGTGCCAGTATGCGAGGACAGAATAATCAGCCCCAGCATTTT
CDR3 protein: CASMRGQNNQPQHF

V gene: TRBV4-3
D gene: .
J gene: TRBJ1-2
clone size: .
CDR3 DNA: TGCGCCAGCAGCCGGGGCTTTGGCTACACCTTC
CDR3 protein: CASSRGFGYTF

V gene: TRBV5-1
D gene: .
J gene: TRBJ1-2
clone size: .
CDR3 DNA: TGCGCCACCAGAGCGGGGGAAGGCTACACCTTC
CDR3 protein: CATRAGEGYTF

V gene: TRBV11-2
D gene: TRBD1
J gene: TRBJ2-2
clone size: .
CDR3 DNA: TGTGCCAGCAGCTTAGGACTTAGACAGGGGGCCGGGGAGCTGTTTTTT
CDR3 protein: CASSLGLRQGAGELFF

V gene: TRBV12-3/TRBV12-4
D gene: TRBD1
J gene: TRBJ1-1
clone size: .
CDR3 DNA: TGTGCCAGCCGACAGGGGCCCACTGAAGCTTTCTTT
CDR3 protein: CASRQGPTEAFF

V gene: TRBV7-2
D gene: .
J gene: TRBJ1-4
clone size: .
CDR3 DNA: TGTGCCAGCAGCCCCGTAAATGAAAAACTGTTTTTT
CDR3 protein: CASSPVNEKLFF

V gene: TRBV2
D gene: .
J gene: TRBJ2-1
clone size: .
CDR3 DNA: TGTGCCAGCAGTCAGGACAGCCGGGATGAGCAGTTCTTC
CDR3 protein: CASSQDSRDEQFF

V gene: TRBV4-3
D gene: .
J gene: TRBJ1-4
clone size: .
CDR3 DNA: TGCGCCAGCAGTCCGGCAGGGAACGAAAAACTGTTTTTT
CDR3 protein: CASSPAGNEKLFF

V gene: TRBV18
D gene: TRBD2
J gene: TRBJ2-2
clone size: .
CDR3 DNA: TGTGCCAGCTCACCCGGGACTAGCCCCTCGAACACCGGGGAGCTGTTTTTT
CDR3 protein: CASSPGTSPSNTGELFF

V gene: TRBV19
D gene: TRBD2
J gene: TRBJ2-1
clone size: .
CDR3 DNA: TGTGCCAGTACAGCGACTAGCGGGACGAGCTCCTACAATGAGCAGTTCTTC
CDR3 protein: CASTATSGTSSYNEQFF

V gene: TRBV6-5
D gene: .
J gene: TRBJ1-3
clone size: once
CDR3 DNA: TGTGCCAGCAGGAGGTCGTTTGCTGGTGGAAACACCATATATTTT
CDR3 protein: CASRRSFAGGNTIYF

V gene: TRBV19
D gene: TRBD1
J gene: TRBJ2-5
clone size: few
CDR3 DNA: TGTGCCAGTTCGACAGGGGCGAAGACCCAGTACTTC
CDR3 protein: CASSTGAKTQYF

V gene: TRBV19
D gene: .
J gene: TRBJ1-1
clone size: .
CDR3 DNA: TGTGCCAGTGGGGACTCTGGGTTTTGGAACACTGAAGCTTTCTTT
CDR3 protein: CASGDSGFWNTEAFF

V gene: TRBV18
D gene: TRBD1
J gene: TRBJ1-3
clone size: .
CDR3 DNA: TGTGCCAGCTCACCAACACCTACAGGGGCGACCTCTGGAAACACCATATATTTT
CDR3 protein: CASSPTPTGATSGNTIYF

V gene: TRBV4-1
D gene: .
J gene: TRBJ2-7
clone size: .
CDR3 DNA: TGCGCCAGCAGCCATTCTTTGTCCTACGAGCAGTACTTC
CDR3 protein: CASSHSLSYEQYF